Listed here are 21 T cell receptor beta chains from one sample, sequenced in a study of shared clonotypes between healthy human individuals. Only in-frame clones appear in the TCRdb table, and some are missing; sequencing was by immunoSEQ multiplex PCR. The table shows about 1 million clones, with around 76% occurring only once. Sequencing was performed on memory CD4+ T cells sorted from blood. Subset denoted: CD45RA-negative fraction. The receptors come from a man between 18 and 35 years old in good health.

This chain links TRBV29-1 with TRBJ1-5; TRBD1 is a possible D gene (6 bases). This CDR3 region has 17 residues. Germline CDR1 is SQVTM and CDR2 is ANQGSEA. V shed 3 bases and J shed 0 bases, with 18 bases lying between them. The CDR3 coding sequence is TGCAGCGTTGAGAGGGGGAGAGACGTAAATAGCAATCAGCCCCAGCATTTT. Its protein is CSVERGRDVNSNQPQHF.

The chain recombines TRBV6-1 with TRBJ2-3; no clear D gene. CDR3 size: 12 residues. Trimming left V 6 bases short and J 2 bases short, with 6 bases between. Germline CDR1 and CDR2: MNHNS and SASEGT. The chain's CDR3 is CASSIFTDTQYF. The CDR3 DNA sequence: TGTGCCAGCAGCATTTTCACAGATACGCAGTATTTT.

The CDR3 DNA reads TGTGCCAGCAGTCAGAATCCGGGACAGGGAAATCAGCCCCAGCATTTT. It translates to CASSQNPGQGNQPQHF. V gene TRBV6-6 combines with J gene TRBJ1-5, with 9 positions matching TRBD1. Germline lookup yields CDR1 MNHNY and CDR2 SVGAGI (reference sequence). CDR3 length: 16 residues. J gave up 4 bases and V 5 bases, and 9 bases lay outside the gene matches.

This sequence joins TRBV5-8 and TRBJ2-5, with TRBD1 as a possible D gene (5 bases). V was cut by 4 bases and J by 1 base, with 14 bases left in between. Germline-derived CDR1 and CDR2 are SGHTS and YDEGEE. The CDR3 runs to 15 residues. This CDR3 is CASSQGSLFQETQYF. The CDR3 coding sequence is TGTGCCAGCAGCCAGGGAAGCCTATTCCAAGAGACCCAGTACTTC.

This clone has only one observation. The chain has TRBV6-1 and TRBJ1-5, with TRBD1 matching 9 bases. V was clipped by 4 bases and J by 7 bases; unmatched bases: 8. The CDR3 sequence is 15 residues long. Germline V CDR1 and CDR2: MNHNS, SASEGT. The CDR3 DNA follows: TGTGCCAGCAGTGCAATGGACAGGGGCGGACAGCCCCAGCATTTT. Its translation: CASSAMDRGGQPQHF.

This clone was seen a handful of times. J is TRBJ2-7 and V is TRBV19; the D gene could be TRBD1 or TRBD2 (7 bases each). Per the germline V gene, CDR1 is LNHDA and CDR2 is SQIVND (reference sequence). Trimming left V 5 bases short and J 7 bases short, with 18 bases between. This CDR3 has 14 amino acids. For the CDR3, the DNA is TGTGCCAGTAGTCGCCCCGACAGGGAGGGAGAGCAGTACTTC. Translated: CASSRPDREGEQYF.

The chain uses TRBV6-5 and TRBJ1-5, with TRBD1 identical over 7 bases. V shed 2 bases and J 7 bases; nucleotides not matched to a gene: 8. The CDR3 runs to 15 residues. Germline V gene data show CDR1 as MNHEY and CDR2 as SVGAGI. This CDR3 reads CASSYDHRGGQPQHF. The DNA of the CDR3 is TGTGCCAGCAGTTACGATCACAGGGGAGGCCAGCCCCAGCATTTT.

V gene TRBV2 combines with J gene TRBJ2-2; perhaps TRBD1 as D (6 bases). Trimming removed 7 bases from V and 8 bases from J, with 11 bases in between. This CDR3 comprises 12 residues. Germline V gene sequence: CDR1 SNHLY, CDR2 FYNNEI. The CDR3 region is CASTTGSGELFF. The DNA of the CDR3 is TGTGCCAGCACCACAGGGTCGGGGGAGCTGTTTTTT.

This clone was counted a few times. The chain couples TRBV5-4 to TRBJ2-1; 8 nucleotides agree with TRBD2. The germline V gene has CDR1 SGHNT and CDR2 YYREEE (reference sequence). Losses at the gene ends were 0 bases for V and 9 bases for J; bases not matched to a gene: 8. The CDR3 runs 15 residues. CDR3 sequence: CASSLESGSYSEQFF. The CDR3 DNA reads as TGTGCCAGCAGCTTGGAGAGCGGGAGTTATAGTGAGCAGTTCTTC.

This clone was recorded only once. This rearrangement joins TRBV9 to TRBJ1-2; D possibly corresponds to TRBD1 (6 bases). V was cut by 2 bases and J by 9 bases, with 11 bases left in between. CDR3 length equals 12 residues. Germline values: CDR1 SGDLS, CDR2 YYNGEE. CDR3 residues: CASSVGQYSYTF. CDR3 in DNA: TGTGCCAGCAGCGTTGGACAGTACAGCTACACCTTC.

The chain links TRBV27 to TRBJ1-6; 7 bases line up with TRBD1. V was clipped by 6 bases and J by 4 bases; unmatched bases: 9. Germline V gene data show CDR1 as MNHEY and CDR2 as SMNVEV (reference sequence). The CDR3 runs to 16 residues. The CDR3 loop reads CASSRWGQTYNSPLHF. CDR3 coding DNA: TGTGCCAGCAGCCGATGGGGACAGACTTATAATTCACCCCTCCACTTT.

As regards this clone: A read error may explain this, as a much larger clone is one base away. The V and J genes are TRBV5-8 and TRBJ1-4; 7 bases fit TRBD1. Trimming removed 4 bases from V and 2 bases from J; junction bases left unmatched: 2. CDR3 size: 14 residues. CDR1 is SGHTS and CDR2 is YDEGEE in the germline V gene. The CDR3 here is CASSQGGTNEKLFF. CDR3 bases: TGTGCCAGCAGCCAGGGGGGGACTAATGAAAAACTGTTTTTT.

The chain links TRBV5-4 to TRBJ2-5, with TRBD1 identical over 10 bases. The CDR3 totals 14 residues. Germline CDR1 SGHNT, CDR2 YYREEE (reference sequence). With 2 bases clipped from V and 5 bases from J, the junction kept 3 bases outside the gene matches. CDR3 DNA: TGTGCCAGCAGCTTACCGGACAGGGGGGAGACCCAGTACTTC. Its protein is CASSLPDRGETQYF.

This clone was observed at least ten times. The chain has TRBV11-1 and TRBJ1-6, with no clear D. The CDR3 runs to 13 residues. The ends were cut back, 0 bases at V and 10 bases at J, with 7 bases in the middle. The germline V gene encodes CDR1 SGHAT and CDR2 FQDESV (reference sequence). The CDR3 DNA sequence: TGTGCCAGCAGCTTAGCGCGGGAATCACCCCTCCACTTT. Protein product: CASSLARESPLHF.

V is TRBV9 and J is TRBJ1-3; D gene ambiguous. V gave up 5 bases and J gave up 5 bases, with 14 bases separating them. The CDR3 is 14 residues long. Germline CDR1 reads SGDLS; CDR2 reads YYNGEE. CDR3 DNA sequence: TGTGCCAGCAGTGTCGGTTGGGGTCGAAACACCATATATTTT. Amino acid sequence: CASSVGWGRNTIYF.

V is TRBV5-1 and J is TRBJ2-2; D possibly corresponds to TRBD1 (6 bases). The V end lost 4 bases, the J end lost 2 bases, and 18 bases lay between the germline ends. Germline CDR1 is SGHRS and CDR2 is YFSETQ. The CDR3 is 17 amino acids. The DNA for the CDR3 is TGCGCCAGCAGCCTAACGACAGGACTCCCCAACACCGGGGAGCTGTTTTTT. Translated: CASSLTTGLPNTGELFF. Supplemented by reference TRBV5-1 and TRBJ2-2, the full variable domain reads KAGVTQTPRYLIKTRGQQVTLSCSPISGHRSVSWYQQTPGQGLQFLFEYFSETQRNKGNFPGRFSGRQFSNSRSEMNVSTLELGDSALYLCASSLTTGLPNTGELFFGEGSRLTVL.

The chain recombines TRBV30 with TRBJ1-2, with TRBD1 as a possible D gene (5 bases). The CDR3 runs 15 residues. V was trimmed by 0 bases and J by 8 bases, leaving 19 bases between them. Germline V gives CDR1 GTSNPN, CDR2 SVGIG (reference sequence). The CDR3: CAWSVIRQPAGGYTF. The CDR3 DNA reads TGTGCCTGGAGTGTGATCCGACAGCCCGCCGGGGGCTACACCTTC.

The CDR3 nucleotides are TGCGCCAGCAGCCCTAGACTAGCGGGGGACACAGATACGCAGTATTTT. Translating it yields CASSPRLAGDTDTQYF. V and J are TRBV5-1 and TRBJ2-3, with 12 bases lining up with TRBD2. Looked up from germline, CDR1 is SGHRS and CDR2 is YFSETQ. The CDR3 totals 16 residues. The J segment lost 2 bases and the V segment lost 4 bases, leaving 5 bases of the junction unmatched.

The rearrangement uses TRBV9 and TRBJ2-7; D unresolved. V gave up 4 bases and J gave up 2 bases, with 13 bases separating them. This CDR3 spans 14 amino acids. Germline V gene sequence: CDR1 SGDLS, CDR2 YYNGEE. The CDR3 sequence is CASSPRVEPYEQYF. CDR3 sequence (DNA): TGTGCCAGCAGCCCCCGGGTCGAGCCCTACGAGCAGTACTTC.

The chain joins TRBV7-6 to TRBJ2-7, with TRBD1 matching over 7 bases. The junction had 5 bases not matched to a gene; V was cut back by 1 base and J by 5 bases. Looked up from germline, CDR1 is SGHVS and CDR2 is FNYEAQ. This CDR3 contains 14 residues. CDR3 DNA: TGTGCCAGCAGCTTAGGACAGGGTCGACACGAGCAGTACTTC. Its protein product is CASSLGQGRHEQYF.

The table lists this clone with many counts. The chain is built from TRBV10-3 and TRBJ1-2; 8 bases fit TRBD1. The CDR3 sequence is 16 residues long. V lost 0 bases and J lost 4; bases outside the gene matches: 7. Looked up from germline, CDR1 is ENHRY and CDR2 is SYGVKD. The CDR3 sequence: CAISESRRGHGYGYTF. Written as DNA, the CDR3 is TGTGCCATCAGTGAGTCGCGCAGGGGGCACGGCTATGGCTACACCTTC.